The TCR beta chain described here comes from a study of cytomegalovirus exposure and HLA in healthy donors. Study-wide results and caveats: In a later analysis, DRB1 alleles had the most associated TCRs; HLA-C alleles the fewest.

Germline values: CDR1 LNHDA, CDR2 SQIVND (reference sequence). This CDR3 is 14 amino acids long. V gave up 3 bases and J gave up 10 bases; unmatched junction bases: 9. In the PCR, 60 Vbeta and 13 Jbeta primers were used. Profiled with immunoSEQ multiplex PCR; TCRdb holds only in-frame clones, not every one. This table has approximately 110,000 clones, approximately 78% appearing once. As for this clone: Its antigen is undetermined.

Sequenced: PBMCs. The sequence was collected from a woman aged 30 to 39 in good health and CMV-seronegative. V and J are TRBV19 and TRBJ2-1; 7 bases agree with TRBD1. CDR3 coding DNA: TGTGCCAGTAGTATCGGGACAGCTCACTCCGAGCAGTTCTTC. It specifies CASSIGTAHSEQFF.